This entry lists 15 T cell receptor beta chains sequenced from one sample in a study of Tregs in tolerant kidney transplant recipients. The assay was immunoSEQ multiplex PCR, and TCRdb's table has in-frame clones only and misses some. The repertoire has 240,000 or so clones, about 80% of them found once; the top ten carry about 0.58%. Sequencing used CD4+ T cells from blood. All receptors come from a human donor in good health.

The gene calls are TRBV5-5 and TRBJ1-3; D unresolved. Trimming took 6 bases from V and 0 from J, leaving 13 bases between them. The CDR3 extends over 15 amino acids. Germline CDR1 reads SGHKS; CDR2 reads YYEKEE (reference sequence). The CDR3 coding sequence is TGTGCCAGCAACCAAGGGCCCCTCTCTGGAAACACCATATATTTT. It yields the protein CASNQGPLSGNTIYF. Full variable domain (outside the CDR3, taken from reference TRBV5-5 and TRBJ1-3): DAGVTQSPTHLIKTRGQQVTLRCSPISGHKSVSWYQQVLGQGPQFIFQYYEKEERGRGNFPDRFSARQFPNYSSELNVNALLLGDSALYLCASNQGPLSGNTIYFGEGSWLTVV.

The chain couples TRBV15 to TRBJ1-4; a weak D match, TRBD1 (5 bases). There are 14 residues in the CDR3. V was pared by 1 base and J by 5 bases, with 8 bases between. Germline V gives CDR1 LNHNV, CDR2 YYDKDF (reference sequence). The CDR3 bases are TGTGCCACCAGCAGAGGACAGCCGAATGAAAAACTGTTTTTT. Encoded protein: CATSRGQPNEKLFF.

The chain recombines TRBV11-2 with TRBJ2-7; 10 bases match TRBD1. The V gene end was trimmed by 5 bases and the J gene end by 3 bases; junction bases not matched to a gene: 13. Germline CDR1 and CDR2: SGHAT and FQNNGV. This CDR3 has 17 amino acids. CDR3 sequence: CASSHGGGTGANYEQYF. CDR3 bases: TGTGCCAGCAGCCACGGTGGAGGGACAGGGGCTAACTACGAGCAGTACTTC. Full variable domain (outside the CDR3, taken from reference TRBV11-2 and TRBJ2-7): EAGVAQSPRYKIIEKRQSVAFWCNPISGHATLYWYQQILGQGPKLLIQFQNNGVVDDSQLPKDRFSAERLKGVDSTLKIQPAKLEDSAVYLCASSHGGGTGANYEQYFGPGTRLTVT.

The chain uses TRBV2 and TRBJ1-2; possible D gene TRBD1, 5 bases. The V gene's germline CDR1 is SNHLY and CDR2 FYNNEI. Trimming left V 6 bases short and J 3 bases short, with 14 bases between. This CDR3 contains 14 residues. The CDR3 DNA reads TGTGCCAGCAGGATTTATAGGGGAGACTATGGCTACACCTTC. It specifies CASRIYRGDYGYTF.

This clone was recorded once. The V and J genes are TRBV2 and TRBJ1-1; no firm D call. The V end was cut by 4 bases, the J end by 1 base, with 7 bases between. The CDR3 consists of 13 residues. CDR1 and CDR2 (germline): SNHLY, FYNNEI. The DNA of the CDR3 is TGTGCCAGCAGTGCCGGTTGGAACACTGAAGCTTTCTTT. This sequence encodes CASSAGWNTEAFF.

The chain joins TRBV4-2 to TRBJ2-1; 8 bases are shared with TRBD2. The V segment lost 1 base and the J segment 2 bases; nucleotides outside the gene matches: 13. The CDR3 length is 19 residues. CDR1 LGHNA and CDR2 YNFKEQ come from the germline V gene. The DNA of the CDR3 is TGTGCCAGCAGCCAAGGGGTTCGATGGGCGGGAGGTGCCTACAATGAGCAGTTCTTC. It yields the protein CASSQGVRWAGGAYNEQFF.

This clone has a single count. The gene calls are TRBV2 and TRBJ2-3; 9 bases agree with TRBD2. V shed 3 bases, J shed 6 bases, and the junction held 4 bases outside the gene matches. Germline loops: CDR1 SNHLY, CDR2 FYNNEI. The CDR3 has 14 amino acids. Here the CDR3 reads CASSESSGTDTQYF. CDR3 nucleotides: TGTGCCAGCAGTGAGTCTAGCGGGACGGATACGCAGTATTTT.

The J gene is TRBJ1-2, the V gene TRBV6-5; D remains ambiguous. Germline CDR1 is MNHEY and CDR2 is SVGAGI. The V and J ends lost 6 bases and 4 bases respectively, with 12 bases between them. The CDR3 is 13 amino acids. This CDR3 reads CASSKDEGYGYTF. CDR3 DNA sequence: TGTGCCAGCAGCAAAGACGAGGGCTATGGCTACACCTTC.

This clone was recorded a few times. J is TRBJ2-7 and V is TRBV19; the match to TRBD1 covers 7 bases. The junction had 8 bases not matched to a gene; V was cut back by 4 bases and J by 5 bases. The CDR3 spans 14 residues. Germline CDR1 is LNHDA and CDR2 is SQIVND (reference sequence). The CDR3 loop is CASSTQDRVHEQYF. CDR3 sequence (DNA): TGTGCCAGTAGTACCCAAGACAGGGTCCACGAGCAGTACTTC. Combining the CDR3 with reference TRBV19 and TRBJ2-7 gives the whole variable domain DGGITQSPKYLFRKEGQNVTLSCEQNLNHDAMYWYRQDPGQGLRLIYYSQIVNDFQKGDIAEGYSVSREKKESFPLTVTSAQKNPTAFYLCASSTQDRVHEQYFGPGTRLTVT.

This clone was counted a single time. Other nucleotide sequences from this sample produce the same CDR3. The rearrangement links TRBV5-1 to TRBJ2-7; D call uncertain. Trimming stripped 0 bases from V and 0 bases from J, with 4 bases between. CDR3 length: 13 amino acids. Per germline, CDR1 SGHRS and CDR2 YFSETQ. CDR3 in DNA: TGCGCCAGCAGCTTGGGTAGCTCCTACGAGCAGTACTTC. Translation: CASSLGSSYEQYF. Based on the CDR3 plus reference TRBV5-1 and TRBJ2-7, the full variable domain is KAGVTQTPRYLIKTRGQQVTLSCSPISGHRSVSWYQQTPGQGLQFLFEYFSETQRNKGNFPGRFSGRQFSNSRSEMNVSTLELGDSALYLCASSLGSSYEQYFGPGTRLTVT.

V is TRBV2 and J is TRBJ1-2; D is perhaps TRBD1 (5 bases). The CDR3 runs to 13 residues. V was shortened by 1 base and J by 3 bases, with 6 bases between the two germline ends. Germline-derived CDR1 and CDR2 are SNHLY and FYNNEI. The CDR3 is CASSEGGYYGYTF. The CDR3 DNA is TGTGCCAGCAGTGAAGGGGGGTACTATGGCTACACCTTC.

The chain employs TRBV18 and TRBJ1-1; a possible D gene is TRBD1 (5 bases). This CDR3 is built from 15 residues. Germline V lookup: CDR1 KGHSH, CDR2 LQKENI. Trimming removed 1 base at V and 0 bases at J, with 9 bases between. CDR3 sequence reads: CASSPQQALNTEAFF. In DNA form, the CDR3 reads TGTGCCAGCTCACCACAACAGGCATTGAACACTGAAGCTTTCTTT.

The DNA for the CDR3 is TGTGCCAGCATTCCAAAGGGACTAGCGGCCGATACGCAGTATTTT. Translating it yields CASIPKGLAADTQYF. The rearrangement links TRBV6-6 to TRBJ2-3; the match to TRBD2 covers 11 bases. The CDR3 extends over 15 amino acids. Germline V gene sequence: CDR1 MNHNY, CDR2 SVGAGI (reference sequence). With 7 bases clipped from V and 6 bases from J, the junction kept 9 bases outside the gene matches.

Notes on this clone: The identical CDR3 is also encoded by other nucleotide sequences in the sample. The chain employs TRBV7-9 and TRBJ2-7, with D unresolved. CDR1 and CDR2 from the germline V gene are SEHNR and FQNEAQ (reference sequence). V lost 5 bases, J lost 3 bases, and 5 bases lay in between. This CDR3 is built from 11 residues. The CDR3 nucleotides are TGTGCCAGCAGCCCACTCTACGAGCAGTACTTC. Translating it yields CASSPLYEQYF.

The V call is TRBV13, the J call TRBJ1-2; D is unclear. Germline V gene data show CDR1 as PRHDT and CDR2 as FYEKMQ (reference sequence). The V and J ends lost 0 bases and 3 bases respectively, with 17 bases between them. The CDR3 length is 17 residues. In nucleotides, the CDR3 is TGTGCCAGCAGCTTAGGATTGCAGACTAGGGTAGACTATGGCTACACCTTC. Encoded protein: CASSLGLQTRVDYGYTF. The whole variable domain, remainder taken from reference TRBV13 and TRBJ1-2, is AAGVIQSPRHLIKEKRETATLKCYPIPRHDTVYWYQQGPGQDPQFLISFYEKMQSDKGSIPDRFSAQQFSDYHSELNMSSLELGDSALYFCASSLGLQTRVDYGYTFGSGTRLTVV.